These 4 T cell receptor beta chains were all obtained from the same sample, sequenced in a study of T cell repertoires in cytomegalovirus infection. TCRdb reanalysed the reads using MiXCR and keeps one entry per CDR3 protein. The sample carries 200,000 to 300,000 distinct CDR3 sequences, about 12% recorded once. Sequenced sample: PBMCs. All receptors come from a human donor in good health (CMV status not recorded). Some clones in this sample may be carry-over from other donors' samples.

Ten or more counts support this clonotype. This rearrangement joins TRBV7-2 to TRBJ2-7; maybe TRBD2 (7 bases). Trimming stripped 8 bases from V and 2 bases from J, with 10 bases between. This CDR3 is built from 12 residues. Germline assignment: CDR1 SGHTA and CDR2 FQGNSA. The CDR3 nucleotides are TGTGCCAGCCGGCGGGGGCCCTACGAGCAGTACTTC. Translating it yields CASRRGPYEQYF.

This clonotype occurred once. The chain combines TRBV5-1 with TRBJ2-3; 7 bases are shared with TRBD2. Germline assignment: CDR1 SGHRS and CDR2 YFSETQ. The CDR3 totals 17 residues. V gave up 6 bases and J gave up 2 bases; unmatched junction bases: 15. DNA for the CDR3: TGCGCCAGCATCCCAGGACTAGGGTCGCCATCCACAGATACGCAGTATTTT. Protein product: CASIPGLGSPSTDTQYF.

This clonotype was counted between two and nine times. This chain joins TRBV2 and TRBJ2-5, with D maybe TRBD2 (5 bases). The germline V and J ends were trimmed by 0 bases and 5 bases, with 13 bases remaining between them. Germline-derived CDR1 and CDR2 are SNHLY and FYNNEI. This CDR3 is 15 amino acids long. The DNA for the CDR3 is TGTGCCAGCAGTGAAGCGTTGGGGAGTCGGGAGACCCAGTACTTC. Its translation is CASSEALGSRETQYF. Based on the CDR3 plus reference TRBV2 and TRBJ2-5, the full variable domain is EPEVTQTPSHQVTQMGQEVILRCVPISNHLYFYWYRQILGQKVEFLVSFYNNEISEKSEIFDDQFSVERPDGSNFTLKIRSTKLEDSAMYFCASSEALGSRETQYFGPGTRLLVL.

This clonotype occurred many times. The rearrangement links TRBV20-1 to TRBJ2-5, with TRBD2 matching 11 bases. Germline V gene lookup returns CDR1 DFQATT and CDR2 SNEGSKA (reference sequence). The J segment lost 3 bases and the V segment lost 6 bases, leaving 9 bases of the junction unmatched. The CDR3 runs 15 residues. The CDR3 DNA sequence: TGCAGTGCCCCAAGACTAGCGGGGAGTAAAGAGACCCAGTACTTC. Its protein is CSAPRLAGSKETQYF.